These 15 T cell receptor beta chains were sequenced from one sample in a study of Ad26.COV2.S vaccination and SARS-CoV-2 variants. As to treatment: 19 received Ad26.COV2.S at low or high dose, single or two shots; about 5 received placebo; per-sample allocation not given. Collection of samples fell on day 63 after the first vaccine or placebo injection. Profiled with immunoSEQ multiplex PCR; TCRdb holds only in-frame clones, not every one. The table has 300,000 to 350,000 clones, around nine tenths seen once. The sample was peripheral blood, taken in a trial of Ad26.COV2.S vaccine versus placebo. These receptors all come from a person aged 18-65 years who received the Ad26.COV2.S COVID-19 vaccine or a placebo.

The chain carries TRBV7-2 and TRBJ1-2; tentatively, D is TRBD1 (5 bases). The germline V and J ends were trimmed by 5 bases and 3 bases, with 10 bases remaining between them. The CDR3 sequence is 13 residues long. Per germline, CDR1 SGHTA and CDR2 FQGNSA. The CDR3 nucleotides read TGTGCCAGCAGCCCTCAGGGTGACTATGGCTACACCTTC. This translates into CASSPQGDYGYTF.

This clone turned up a few times. This sample includes further DNA sequences coding for the same CDR3. This rearrangement joins TRBV19 to TRBJ2-7; D remains unclear. CDR3 length: 14 residues. Per germline, CDR1 LNHDA and CDR2 SQIVND (reference sequence). V lost 3 bases and J 0 bases, leaving 9 bases between the germline ends. The CDR3 region is CASSIYGSSYEQYF. In nucleotides, the CDR3 is TGTGCCAGTAGTATTTACGGCAGCTCCTACGAGCAGTACTTC.

The rearrangement uses TRBV5-1 and TRBJ2-1; 8 nucleotides line up with TRBD2. The CDR3 contains 16 residues. Germline CDR1 SGHRS, CDR2 YFSETQ. V gave up 3 bases and J gave up 0 bases; unmatched junction bases: 5. CDR3: CASSSEAGGSYNEQFF. CDR3 coding DNA: TGCGCCAGCAGCTCTGAGGCGGGGGGCTCCTACAATGAGCAGTTCTTC.

This chain uses TRBV14 with TRBJ2-1, with 9 bases aligning to TRBD2. The CDR3 runs to 17 residues. V shed 5 bases, J shed 2 bases, and the junction held 10 bases outside the gene matches. Germline V gives CDR1 SGHDN, CDR2 FVKESK. CDR3 amino acids: CASSVATGTSPYNEQFF. The CDR3 DNA follows: TGTGCCAGCAGCGTAGCTACCGGGACTAGCCCCTACAATGAGCAGTTCTTC.

In this sample, this clone turned up a few times. This chain connects TRBV6-5 to TRBJ1-4, with D unresolved. CDR3 length: 13 amino acids. Trimming removed 6 bases from V and 1 base from J, with 6 bases in between. CDR1 MNHEY and CDR2 SVGAGI come from the germline V gene. CDR3 sequence: CASRAETNEKLFF. The CDR3, as DNA: TGTGCCAGCAGGGCAGAAACTAATGAAAAACTGTTTTTT.

The chain is built from TRBV10-3 and TRBJ2-3; D uncertain. The V and J ends lost 3 bases and 1 base respectively, with 14 bases between them. The CDR3 runs to 16 residues. Germline loops: CDR1 ENHRY, CDR2 SYGVKD. The CDR3 is CAISDNVGSGTDTQYF. The DNA for the CDR3 is TGTGCCATCAGTGATAATGTCGGGTCAGGCACAGATACGCAGTATTTT.

The chain links TRBV6-5 to TRBJ2-7, with TRBD1 matching 8 bases. The CDR3 is made up of 15 amino acids. V was clipped by 0 bases and J by 6 bases; unmatched bases: 7. The germline V gene encodes CDR1 MNHEY and CDR2 SVGAGI. CDR3 nucleotide sequence: TGTGCCAGCAGTTACTCCCTCGCAGGGGGCGTCGAGCAGTACTTC. Its protein is CASSYSLAGGVEQYF.

The chain employs TRBV5-1 and TRBJ2-1; 9 bases match TRBD2. The J segment lost 7 bases and the V segment lost 3 bases, leaving 8 bases of the junction unmatched. Germline V gives CDR1 SGHRS, CDR2 YFSETQ. This CDR3 contains 15 residues. The CDR3 DNA follows: TGCGCCAGCAGCTATATAGCGGGAGCTGGTAATGAGCAGTTCTTC. Translation gives CASSYIAGAGNEQFF. Based on the CDR3 plus reference TRBV5-1 and TRBJ2-1, the full variable domain is KAGVTQTPRYLIKTRGQQVTLSCSPISGHRSVSWYQQTPGQGLQFLFEYFSETQRNKGNFPGRFSGRQFSNSRSEMNVSTLELGDSALYLCASSYIAGAGNEQFFGPGTRLTVL.

The chain uses TRBV4-3 and TRBJ1-4, with TRBD1 identical over 8 bases. The CDR3 totals 16 residues. J lost 4 bases, V lost 5 bases, and 9 bases had no gene match. Germline CDR1 LGHNA, CDR2 YSLEER. This CDR3 is CASSASTGADNEKLFF. The DNA of the CDR3 is TGCGCCAGCAGCGCCTCGACAGGGGCCGATAATGAAAAACTGTTTTTT.

The genes are TRBV19 and TRBJ2-7; no definite D call. The germline V gene has CDR1 LNHDA and CDR2 SQIVND (reference sequence). This CDR3 has 12 residues. The V end lost 6 bases, the J end lost 6 bases, and 12 bases lay between the germline ends. The CDR3 sequence is CASSPIRGEQYF. CDR3 coding DNA: TGTGCCAGTAGCCCTATTAGAGGCGAGCAGTACTTC.

The chain has TRBV7-9 and TRBJ2-7, with TRBD1 matching over 8 bases. J was trimmed by 2 bases and V by 5 bases; bases with no gene match: 8. The CDR3 is made up of 15 amino acids. In germline, CDR1 is SEHNR, CDR2 FQNEAQ (reference sequence). CDR3 loop: CASSTTQGATYEQYF. The CDR3, as DNA: TGTGCCAGCAGCACAACTCAGGGGGCAACCTACGAGCAGTACTTC.

The rearrangement links TRBV11-2 to TRBJ1-1; possible D gene TRBD1, 5 bases. Trimming removed 0 bases at V and 5 bases at J, with 13 bases between. Germline values: CDR1 SGHAT, CDR2 FQNNGV. The CDR3 covers 15 residues. The CDR3 DNA sequence: TGTGCCAGCAGCTTAGACCCGGGACCGGGAACTGAAGCTTTCTTT. The encoded protein is CASSLDPGPGTEAFF.

This clone was recorded only once. The rearrangement joins TRBV3-1 (or the pseudogene TRBV3-2) to TRBJ2-3, with D perhaps matching TRBD2 (5 bases). Germline V gene sequence: CDR1 LGHDT, CDR2 YNNKEL (reference sequence). V was pared by 1 base and J by 0 bases, with 8 bases between. The CDR3 spans 15 residues. The CDR3 region is CASSQVGGSTDTQYF. The DNA of the CDR3 is TGTGCCAGCAGCCAAGTCGGCGGGAGCACAGATACGCAGTATTTT.

This chain uses TRBV4-1 with TRBJ2-7, with TRBD1 identical over 7 bases. The CDR3 has 15 amino acids. Germline CDR1 MGHRA, CDR2 YSYEKL. The V segment lost 9 bases and the J segment 1 base; nucleotides outside the gene matches: 12. The chain's CDR3 is CASAEGAQVSYEQYF. CDR3 nucleotide sequence: TGCGCCAGTGCCGAGGGGGCCCAAGTTTCCTACGAGCAGTACTTC.

This clone has just one count. The chain is built from TRBV9 and TRBJ1-2; no firm D call. The CDR3 runs 13 residues. Germline V lookup: CDR1 SGDLS, CDR2 YYNGEE. V dropped 2 bases and J dropped 4 bases, with 9 bases sitting between them. The CDR3 spells CASSVGGFYGYTF. The CDR3 coding sequence is TGTGCCAGCAGCGTGGGTGGGTTCTATGGCTACACCTTC.